One sample yielded the 13 T cell receptor beta chains listed below, sequenced in a study of human T cells and chemical hapten exposure. TCRdb analysed the RACE reads with MiXCR anew, one entry per CDR3 protein. In the table there are some 90,000 distinct CDR3 sequences, 11% of which are singletons. Time point meaning: patch test 2, 6 weeks after DPC sensitization. Specified treatment: therapeutic diphenylcyclopropenone sensitization with weekly scalp DPC. The sequencing here drew on whole blood, taken in connection with sensitization to the hapten diphenylcyclopropenone (DPC). These receptor sequences come from a woman between 40 and 50 years old with alopecia areata. Some clones in this sample may be carry-over from other donors' samples.

This clonotype has ten or more counts. The chain employs TRBV7-8 and TRBJ2-3, with D possibly being TRBD2 (6 bases). CDR3 size: 14 residues. V lost 2 bases, J lost 6 bases, and 12 bases lay in between. Germline CDR1 and CDR2: SGHVS and FQNEAQ. The CDR3 region has the DNA TGTGCCAGCAGCTTATTAGGAGGGGAGGATACGCAGTATTTT. It is translated as CASSLLGGEDTQYF. Full variable domain (rest looked up from reference TRBV7-8 and TRBJ2-3): GAGVSQSPRYKVAKRGQDVALRCDPISGHVSLFWYQQALGQGPEFLTYFQNEAQLDKSGLPSDRFFAERPEGSVSTLKIQRTQQEDSAVYLCASSLLGGEDTQYFGPGTRLTVL.

The V call is TRBV10-3, the J call TRBJ1-1; 7 positions match TRBD1. Germline loops: CDR1 ENHRY, CDR2 SYGVKD. Losses at the gene ends were 2 bases for V and 4 bases for J; bases not matched to a gene: 10. The length of the CDR3 is 16 residues. The CDR3 region is CAISELRGLGATEAFF. CDR3 DNA: TGTGCCATCAGTGAGCTTAGGGGGCTGGGTGCCACTGAAGCTTTCTTT.

The table lists this clonotype with many counts. The rearrangement uses TRBV7-2 and TRBJ2-7, with 10 bases identical to TRBD1. V lost 2 bases, J lost 5 bases, and 12 bases stayed unmatched. CDR3 length: 17 amino acids. CDR1 and CDR2 (germline): SGHTA, FQGNSA. This chain's CDR3 is CASSLSPPGTGVHEQYF. The CDR3 region has the DNA TGTGCCAGCAGCTTATCTCCTCCAGGGACAGGGGTGCACGAGCAGTACTTC. Based on the CDR3 plus reference TRBV7-2 and TRBJ2-7, the full variable domain is GAGVSQSPSNKVTEKGKDVELRCDPISGHTALYWYRQSLGQGLEFLIYFQGNSAPDKSGLPSDRFSAERTGGSVSTLTIQRTQQEDSAVYLCASSLSPPGTGVHEQYFGPGTRLTVT.

This clonotype was recorded many times. The gene calls are TRBV11-3 and TRBJ2-4; unclear D gene. Germline V gene data show CDR1 as SGHNT and CDR2 as YENEEA. Trimming pared 3 bases from V and 4 bases from J, leaving 7 bases between. The CDR3 is 13 amino acids. CDR3 loop: CASSLDGKNIQYF. The CDR3 DNA reads TGTGCCAGCAGCTTGGACGGAAAAAACATTCAGTACTTC.

This clonotype has ten or more counts. The V gene is TRBV19, the J gene TRBJ1-5, with D maybe TRBD1 (6 bases). V lost 10 bases, J lost 0 bases, and 13 bases lay in between. Germline V CDR1 and CDR2: LNHDA, SQIVND (reference sequence). The CDR3 contains 14 residues. This CDR3 reads CATTDRISNQPQHF. CDR3 nucleotides: TGTGCCACCACCGACAGGATTAGCAATCAGCCCCAGCATTTT.

Concerning this clonotype itself: A much bigger clone sits one base away, suggesting this may be a read error. The rearrangement uses TRBV6-2 or TRBV6-3 and TRBJ2-3; 9 bases fit TRBD1. Germline loops: CDR1 MNHEY, CDR2 SVGEGT. This CDR3 contains 16 residues. This chain's CDR3 is CASSRHYRGPGDTQCF. The CDR3 nucleotides are TGTGCCAGCAGTCGACACTACAGGGGGCCTGGAGATACGCAGTGTTTT.

This clonotype was detected only a few times. The rearrangement joins TRBV6-5 to TRBJ2-7; possibly TRBD2 for D (7 bases). The CDR3 spans 15 residues. V lost 10 bases to trimming and J lost 7 bases, with 26 bases between them. Germline CDR1 reads MNHEY; CDR2 reads SVGAGI. CDR3 sequence: CATYGGGRPSREQYF. The CDR3 coding sequence is TGTGCCACATACGGGGGCGGGAGACCCTCTAGAGAGCAGTACTTC.

This clonotype has a single count. At one boundary the junction diverges from the germline segment, which might be a read error. The V gene is TRBV7-2, the J gene TRBJ2-3, with 10 positions matching TRBD2. CDR1 is SGHTA and CDR2 is FQGNSA in the germline V gene. CDR3 length equals 16 residues. In DNA form, the CDR3 reads TGTGCCAGCAGCCCCGGGACTAGCGCAAGCACAGATATGCAGTATTTT. Encoded protein: CASSPGTSASTDMQYF.

This clonotype was detected many times. Compared with germline, one end of the junction differs, possibly owing to a read error. CDR3 sequence: CSAGEGLEQTQYF. The DNA of the CDR3 is TGCAGTGCTGGAGAGGGACTGGAGCAGACCCAGTACTTC. The V gene is TRBV20-1, the J gene TRBJ2-5; possible D gene TRBD2, 6 bases. The CDR3 loop spans 13 amino acids. CDR1 is DFQATT and CDR2 is SNEGSKA in the germline V gene (reference sequence).

CDR3 DNA: TGTGCCAGCAGTGAATCAGACAGGGGGAATGGCTACACCTTC. This gives the protein CASSESDRGNGYTF. The V gene is TRBV25-1, the J gene TRBJ1-2, with 9 bases lining up with TRBD1. V was clipped by 1 base and J by 6 bases; unmatched bases: 3. This CDR3 is 14 amino acids long. From germline, CDR1 is MGHDK and CDR2 SYGVNS.

The CDR3 nucleotides are TGCAGTGCTAGAGTTACGGGCAAAGTGCCACCCCTCCACTTT. It codes for CSARVTGKVPPLHF. The chain is built from TRBV20-1 and TRBJ1-6; no clear D gene. V was clipped by 1 base and J by 11 bases, with 15 bases between them. CDR3 length: 14 residues. CDR1 and CDR2 (germline): DFQATT, SNEGSKA (reference sequence).

The chain links TRBV12-3 or TRBV12-4 to TRBJ2-3; no reliable D call. V was trimmed by 7 bases and J by 0 bases, leaving 8 bases between them. The CDR3 is made up of 13 amino acids. This chain's CDR3 is CASTSTSTDTQYF. The DNA of the CDR3 is TGTGCCAGCACCTCCACTAGCACAGATACGCAGTATTTT.

This rearrangement joins TRBV7-2 to TRBJ2-1; no reliable D call. Germline CDR1 SGHTA, CDR2 FQGNSA. CDR3 size: 14 residues. Trimming removed 0 bases at V and 4 bases at J, with 7 bases between. The CDR3 DNA sequence: TGTGCCAGCAGCTTAGCCCCTGCGTACAATGAGCAGTTCTTC. Residues: CASSLAPAYNEQFF.